The 11 T cell receptor beta chains below come from one sample, sequenced in a study of T cell responses to AZD1222 COVID-19 vaccine (dated by TCRdb to about 2021). The time point label, read with the paper, signifies: about 28 days (+/-7) after the second vaccine dose. The library was generated by the immunoSEQ multiplex PCR assay. What TCRdb holds here is the immuneACCESS table cut down to in-frame rearrangements. Part of the clones is not present; checked against another copy, under half of the missing clones reflect an unresolved V gene, and the others are unexplained. The sample yields around 130,000 clones; roughly 86% were counted once. The top ten constitute roughly 6.1% of the sample. The material was peripheral blood, obtained 28 days after the second AZD1222 dose. The receptors shown here come from an adult who received the AZD1222 COVID-19 vaccine.

The chain has TRBV13 and TRBJ2-6; D possibly corresponds to TRBD2 (5 bases). V lost 3 bases and J 4 bases, leaving 10 bases between the germline ends. The V gene's germline CDR1 is PRHDT and CDR2 FYEKMQ (reference sequence). The CDR3 has 15 residues. CDR3 in amino acids: CASSFSGNGANVLTF. In DNA form, the CDR3 reads TGTGCCAGCAGCTTTTCGGGGAACGGGGCCAACGTCCTGACTTTC.

V is TRBV7-9 and J is TRBJ2-4, with D uncertain. The V gene's germline CDR1 is SEHNR and CDR2 FQNEAQ (reference sequence). The CDR3 consists of 15 residues. V gave up 1 base and J gave up 0 bases, with 7 bases separating them. CDR3 sequence: CASSLDGEAKNIQYF. CDR3 sequence (DNA): TGTGCCAGCAGCTTAGACGGCGAAGCCAAAAACATTCAGTACTTC.

This clone occurred once. The gene calls are TRBV5-1 and TRBJ2-7; 8 nucleotides match TRBD1. CDR1 SGHRS and CDR2 YFSETQ come from the germline V gene. The CDR3 covers 15 residues. Losses at the gene ends were 4 bases for V and 3 bases for J; bases not matched to a gene: 9. The CDR3 loop is CASSTTGGRIYEQYF. DNA of the CDR3: TGCGCCAGCAGCACAACAGGGGGGCGAATCTACGAGCAGTACTTC. Filled out from reference TRBV5-1 and TRBJ2-7, the complete variable domain reads KAGVTQTPRYLIKTRGQQVTLSCSPISGHRSVSWYQQTPGQGLQFLFEYFSETQRNKGNFPGRFSGRQFSNSRSEMNVSTLELGDSALYLCASSTTGGRIYEQYFGPGTRLTVT.

CDR3 region: CASQGQDNQPQHF. The CDR3 DNA sequence: TGTGCCAGCCAAGGACAGGACAATCAGCCCCAGCATTTT. The rearrangement joins TRBV11-3 to TRBJ1-5; 7 bases map to TRBD1. Germline V gene data show CDR1 as SGHNT and CDR2 as YENEEA. The CDR3 is made up of 13 amino acids. Trimming removed 8 bases from V and 3 bases from J; junction bases left unmatched: 4.

V gene TRBV2 combines with J gene TRBJ2-2; weak D call: TRBD1 (5 bases). CDR1 is SNHLY, CDR2 FYNNEI, per germline. The CDR3 extends over 14 amino acids. Between the trimmed V and J ends, which lost 3 bases and 3 bases, there was a span of 8 bases. DNA of the CDR3: TGTGCCAGCAGTGAGGACAACTACACCGGGGAGCTGTTTTTT. It is translated as CASSEDNYTGELFF.

The V and J genes are TRBV5-1 and TRBJ2-5; the D call may be TRBD1 or TRBD2 (5 bases each). Trimming stripped 3 bases from V and 1 base from J, with 10 bases between. The CDR3 sequence is 14 residues long. CDR1 and CDR2 (germline): SGHRS, YFSETQ. Here the CDR3 reads CASSWGRTQETQYF. DNA for the CDR3: TGCGCCAGCAGCTGGGGACGGACCCAAGAGACCCAGTACTTC.

CDR3 sequence: CASSIGRTGMKEKLFF. The CDR3 DNA reads as TGTGCCAGTAGTATAGGACGGACAGGGATGAAGGAAAAACTGTTTTTT. The rearrangement uses TRBV19 and TRBJ1-4; TRBD1 matches at 8 bases. CDR1 is LNHDA, CDR2 SQIVND, per germline (reference sequence). The CDR3 has 16 amino acids. J gave up 8 bases and V 1 base, and 9 bases lay outside the gene matches. The complete variable domain, with remaining parts taken from reference TRBV19 and TRBJ1-4, reads DGGITQSPKYLFRKEGQNVTLSCEQNLNHDAMYWYRQDPGQGLRLIYYSQIVNDFQKGDIAEGYSVSREKKESFPLTVTSAQKNPTAFYLCASSIGRTGMKEKLFFGSGTQLSVL.

The gene calls are TRBV5-4 and TRBJ2-5; possibly TRBD2 for D (6 bases). CDR1 is SGHNT and CDR2 is YYREEE in the germline V gene (reference sequence). The CDR3 totals 16 residues. Deletions cut 0 bases from V and 3 bases from J, with 15 bases between. The CDR3: CASSLEGAGREETQYF. CDR3 coding DNA: TGTGCCAGCAGCTTGGAAGGGGCGGGGCGGGAAGAGACCCAGTACTTC. Combining the CDR3 with reference TRBV5-4 and TRBJ2-5 gives the whole variable domain ETGVTQSPTHLIKTRGQQVTLRCSSQSGHNTVSWYQQALGQGPQFIFQYYREEENGRGNFPPRFSGLQFPNYSSELNVNALELDDSALYLCASSLEGAGREETQYFGPGTRLLVL.

The chain employs TRBV3-1 (or the pseudogene TRBV3-2) and TRBJ2-1; TRBD1 matches at 7 bases. V dropped 5 bases and J dropped 3; count of bases not matched to a gene: 4. Germline V gene lookup returns CDR1 LGHDT and CDR2 YNNKEL (reference sequence). The CDR3 loop spans 14 amino acids. The CDR3 loop reads CASSEGDSYNEQFF. DNA of the CDR3: TGTGCCAGCAGCGAGGGGGACAGCTACAATGAGCAGTTCTTC.

CDR3 loop: CASNRATNTEAFF. As DNA, the CDR3 is TGTGCCAGTAACAGGGCAACGAACACTGAAGCTTTCTTT. This chain links TRBV19 with TRBJ1-1; a weak D match, TRBD1 (6 bases). CDR3 size: 13 residues. V lost 7 bases, J lost 1 base, and 10 bases lay in between. Germline V lookup: CDR1 LNHDA, CDR2 SQIVND (reference sequence).

Only one count was recorded for this clone. J is TRBJ1-2 and V is TRBV19; TRBD1 aligns across 8 bases. Looked up from germline, CDR1 is LNHDA and CDR2 is SQIVND (reference sequence). The length of the CDR3 is 17 residues. V lost 6 bases and J lost 1; bases outside the gene matches: 13. CDR3 amino acids: CASRDLVMGQVNYGYTF. In nucleotides, the CDR3 is TGTGCCAGTAGGGATCTTGTAATGGGACAGGTTAACTATGGCTACACCTTC.